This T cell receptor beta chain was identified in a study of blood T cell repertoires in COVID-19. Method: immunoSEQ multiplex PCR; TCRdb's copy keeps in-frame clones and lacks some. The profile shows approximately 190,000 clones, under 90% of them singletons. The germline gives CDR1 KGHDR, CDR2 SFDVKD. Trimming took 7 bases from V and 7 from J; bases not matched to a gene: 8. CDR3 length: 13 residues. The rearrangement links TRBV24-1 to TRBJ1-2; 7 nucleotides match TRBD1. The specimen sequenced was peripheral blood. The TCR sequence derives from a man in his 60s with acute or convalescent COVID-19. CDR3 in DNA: TGTGCCACCAGCGGAGGAAGGGGGCTTGGCTACACCTTC. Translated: CATSGGRGLGYTF.